A single sample is the source of the 2 T cell receptor beta chains below, sequenced in a study of neurological immune-mediated disorders. TCRdb recomputed calls from the 5' RACE reads with MiXCR, one row per CDR3 protein. The data show about 46,000 distinct CDR3 sequences, roughly 2% seen once. The sequencing input was PBMCs. Receptors originate from a woman aged 40 to 50 with multiple sclerosis.

This clonotype came up many times. V gene TRBV6-1 combines with J gene TRBJ2-3; a possible D gene is TRBD2 (7 bases). Trimming removed 11 bases from V and 2 bases from J, with 14 bases in between. Germline values: CDR1 MNHNS, CDR2 SASEGT. This CDR3 is built from 13 residues. Here the CDR3 DNA reads TGTGCCGGGGAAGGGGGGGCCACAGATACGCAGTATTTT. As protein: CAGEGGATDTQYF.

This clonotype was recorded at least ten times. The CDR3: CSASRGSSEQYF. The CDR3 DNA sequence: TGCAGTGCCTCCCGCGGCTCGAGCGAGCAGTACTTC. The V call is TRBV20-1, the J call TRBJ2-7; D gene unclear. Germline V CDR1 and CDR2: DFQATT, SNEGSKA (reference sequence). The CDR3 runs 12 residues. V lost 6 bases to trimming and J lost 6 bases, with 15 bases between them.